This T cell receptor beta chain was recorded in a study of beta chain features in type 1 diabetes (dated by TCRdb to 2016 to 2018). Regarding the complete study: Mean age, gender distribution, total cell number and subset yield did not differ between patients and healthy donors. Across all samples, some 110,000,000 sorted cells were examined, and cell number per subset correlated strongly with RNA yield. The study compared the TCRB repertoires of sorted circulating CD4+ T cell subsets in recently diagnosed type 1 diabetes patients with those in matched healthy donors. Naive and central memory subsets were obtained from all 30 or so donors, but regulatory and stem cell-like memory subsets were isolated from only 8 patients and 8 healthy donors. The full study reports these points: Shorter templates might be favored by PCR, yet because patient and control samples were amplified and corrected together, any such skew would affect both groups equally. Fewer insertions and more nucleotide deletions at VDJ recombination sites were observed in patients with type 1 diabetes, implying thymic rearrangement abnormalities. In all four CD4+ subsets, TCRB CDR3 length was moderately but significantly shorter in type 1 diabetes patients. Naive, central memory and regulatory TCRB repertoires appeared more similar among patients than among healthy donors. HLA sub-analyses involved small numbers of individuals, so any influence of HLA type on TCRB rearrangement remained unresolved. Because cDNA rather than genomic DNA was sequenced, highly expressing activated cells could have been over-represented, although no difference in activation and CD3 levels was found between groups.

Each donor gave one peripheral blood draw, averaging roughly 0.11 L, which was collected into heparinised tubes. A BD FACSAria II and a panel including CD45RO, CCR7, CD25, CD127, CD95 and CD27 were used to sort naive, central memory, regulatory and stem cell-like memory CD4+ T cells. All sorted populations exceeded 95% purity. PBMCs were isolated right away by Lymphoprep density gradient centrifugation and were stained directly, without culture. So that batch effects would be minimized, each experiment stained and sorted samples in pairs, pairing one healthy donor with one patient. Deletion took 0 bases off V and 4 bases off J, with a span of 12 bases between the germline ends. The germline V gene supplies CDR1 SGHRS and CDR2 YFSETQ. From the cysteine through the phenylalanine, the CDR3 covers 15 amino acids. Just the 45-base CDR3 DNA is kept, in frame starting at base 1. As regards this clone: Its antigen is currently not known. No clone much larger than this one lies a single base away; base qualities are absent.

All of the isolated RNA was reverse transcribed with the High Capacity cDNA Reverse Transcription Kit, so expressed TCRB transcripts were sequenced. Naive, central memory and regulatory T cell samples underwent deep immunoSEQ sequencing, averaging about 3.57 million total reads per sample. Sorted cells were lysed in RLT buffer and RNA was extracted with DNase-treated RNeasy Micro or Mini kits, depending on cell number. To prevent cross-contamination, each cell subset was processed individually, whereas patient and healthy donor samples were processed jointly. The immunoSEQ multiplex PCR was used to amplify TCRB sequences from cDNA, yielding 87-bp fragments that span the CDR3 region. Amplicons were sequenced on the Illumina HiSeq platform. The authors' analysis ran thus. Synthetic template baselines were used to correct PCR bias computationally, reads within Hamming distance 2 were collapsed, and singletons that could not be merged were discarded. Reads were aligned against IMGT to assign V, D and J genes, CDR3 length and insertions or deletions at six rearrangement sites. Within each subset, clonotype counts were normalized to sorted cell number, after which true diversity and Gini coefficients were computed with the tcR R package. The overlap coefficient, calculated on TCRB nucleotide sequences, was used to quantify repertoire sharing. As a proxy for the pre-selection repertoire, out-of-frame TCRB sequences from naive cells were analyzed. TCRdb holds this immuneACCESS table with in-frame rearrangements only. Some clones are missing; in checked studies, unresolved V genes explain under half, and the rest has no known cause. V, J and clone size were drawn from that table, and D and trimming were deduced from the DNA. The sample table shows about 450,000 clones, and about an eighth are seen once. The ten largest account for 0.045% to 0.05% of the sample.

The V and J genes are TRBV5-1 and TRBJ2-3, with no reliable assignment of the D segment. The receptor's source is a woman in her late teens or twenties in good health. The source material was naive CD4+ T cells from blood. Read against the paper, the sample's cell subset or site label means: true naive CD4+ T cells. Read as DNA, the sequence is TGCGCCAGCAGCTTGGGGGATTTCCTAGCAGATACGCAGTATTTT. It encodes CASSLGDFLADTQYF.